The T cell receptor beta chain under discussion was sequenced for a study of read filtering for tumor transcriptome and immune sequencing. Study summary: TCR-mapped reads were about 3.5 to 10.27 million with IR-seq versus roughly 75 to 1,400 with RNA-seq.

Molecular barcoded adaptors covering alpha/delta and beta/gamma chains were used on about 390 ng RNA. MiXCR was run by TCRdb on the reads, yielding one entry per CDR3 protein. The data contain around 35,000 distinct CDR3 sequences, roughly an eighth of them seen just once; the ten biggest clones take up around 37%. Germline assignment: CDR1 KGHSH and CDR2 LQKENI. V shed 5 bases, J shed 13 bases, and the junction held 7 bases outside the gene matches. CDR3 length: 13 residues. This receptor was taken from a donor at least 40 years old with multiple myeloma. This rearrangement joins TRBV18 to TRBJ2-1, with 11 positions matching TRBD2. The material sequenced was a population of CD138-negative cells sorted from bone marrow. CDR3 amino acids: CASSKLAGVFQFF. CDR3 sequence (DNA): TGTGCCAGCTCAAAACTAGCGGGAGTCTTTCAGTTCTTC. The full variable domain, its missing parts supplied by reference TRBV18 and TRBJ2-1, is NAGVMQNPRHLVRRRGQEARLRCSPMKGHSHVYWYRQLPEEGLKFMVYLQKENIIDESGMPKERFSAEFPKEGPSILRIQQVVRGDSAAYFCASSKLAGVFQFFGPGTRLTVL.